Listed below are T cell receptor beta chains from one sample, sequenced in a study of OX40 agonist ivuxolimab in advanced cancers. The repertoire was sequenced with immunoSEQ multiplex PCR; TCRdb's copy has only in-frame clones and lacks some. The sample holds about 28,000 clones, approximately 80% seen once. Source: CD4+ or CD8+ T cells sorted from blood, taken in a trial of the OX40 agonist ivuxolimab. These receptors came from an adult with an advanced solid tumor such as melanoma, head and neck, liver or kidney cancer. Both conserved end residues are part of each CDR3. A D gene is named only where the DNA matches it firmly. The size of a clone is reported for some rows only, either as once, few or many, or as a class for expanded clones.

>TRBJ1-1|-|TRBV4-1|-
TGCGCCAGCAGCCAAGGGCCCCCCGGGGCTGAAGCTTTCTTT
CASSQGPPGAEAFF
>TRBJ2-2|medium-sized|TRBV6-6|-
TGTGCCAGCAGTTACTCCACAGGCAAGAACACCGGGGAGCTGTTTTTT
CASSYSTGKNTGELFF
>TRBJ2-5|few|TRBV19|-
TGTGCCAGTAGTATAAGCGCGAGGGAGACCCAGTACTTC
CASSISARETQYF
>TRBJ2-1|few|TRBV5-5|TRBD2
TGTGCCAGCAGTCCGGGGACTAGCGGGGGCTACAATGAGCAGTTCTTC
CASSPGTSGGYNEQFF
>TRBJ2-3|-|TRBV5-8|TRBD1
TGTGCCAGCAGCTTCCGGGACAGGACTCGATGGGGTGCAGATACGCAGTATTTT
CASSFRDRTRWGADTQYF
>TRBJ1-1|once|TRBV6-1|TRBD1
TGTGCCAGCAGCAGGGGGGCTTTCTTT
CASSRGAFF
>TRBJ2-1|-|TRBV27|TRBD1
TGTGCCAGCAGTTTCCAGGGGGATGAGCAGTTCTTC
CASSFQGDEQFF
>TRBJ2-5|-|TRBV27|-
TGTGCCAGCAGCACAGGGGGCCTAGCGGGATACCAAGAGACCCAGTACTTC
CASSTGGLAGYQETQYF
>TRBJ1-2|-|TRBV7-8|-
TGTGCCAGCAGCTTAGCCCGGACCGATAACTATGGCTACACCTTC
CASSLARTDNYGYTF
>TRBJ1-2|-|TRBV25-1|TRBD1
TGTGCCAGCGGGACCCTGGACAGGGGCGGACGTGGCTACACCTTC
CASGTLDRGGRGYTF
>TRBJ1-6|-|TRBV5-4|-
TGTGCCAGCAGCGAGGGGGTTTTCTATAATTCACCCCTCCACTTT
CASSEGVFYNSPLHF
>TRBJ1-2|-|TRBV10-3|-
TGTGCCATCAGTGAGTCGGGGGGCAGGGTTAACTATGGCTACACCTTC
CAISESGGRVNYGYTF
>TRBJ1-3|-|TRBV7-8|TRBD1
TGTGCCAGCAGCTTACTCGACAGGGAGGCTGGAAACACCATATATTTT
CASSLLDREAGNTIYF
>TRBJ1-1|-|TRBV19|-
TGTGCCAGTAGTATAGCGCAACTTATGAACACTGAAGCTTTCTTT
CASSIAQLMNTEAFF
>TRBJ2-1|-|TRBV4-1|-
TGCGCCAGCAGCGTACCTCTGGGGGGCGATGAGCAGTTCTTC
CASSVPLGGDEQFF
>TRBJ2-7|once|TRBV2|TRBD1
TGTGCCAGCACAGGGGGCAACGAGCAGTACTTC
CASTGGNEQYF
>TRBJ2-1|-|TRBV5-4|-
TGTGCCAGCAGCTTGGGGGACTACAATGAGCAGTTCTTC
CASSLGDYNEQFF
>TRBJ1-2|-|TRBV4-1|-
TGCGCCAGCAGCCCAGACTTCGGGGTAGCCTATGGCTACACCTTC
CASSPDFGVAYGYTF
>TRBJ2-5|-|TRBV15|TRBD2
TGTGCCACCAGCGGGGGCGGGGGGGAGACCCAGTACTTC
CATSGGGGETQYF
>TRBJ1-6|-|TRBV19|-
TGTGCCAGCCGAACAGTCCCAGGGTCTAATTCACCCCTCCACTTT
CASRTVPGSNSPLHF
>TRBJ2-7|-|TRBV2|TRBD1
TGTGCCAGCAGTCCCCTGCCGGGACAGGACTCCTACGAGCAGTACTTC
CASSPLPGQDSYEQYF
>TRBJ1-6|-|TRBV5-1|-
TGCGCCAGCAGCGTGGGTAATTCACCCCTCCACTTT
CASSVGNSPLHF
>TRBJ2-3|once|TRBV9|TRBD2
TGTGCCAGCAGAGGACTAGCGGGGGGGACTAGCACAGATACGCAGTATTTT
CASRGLAGGTSTDTQYF
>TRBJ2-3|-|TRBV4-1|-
TGCGCCAGCAGCCAATCGCAGTCGGATACGCAGTATTTT
CASSQSQSDTQYF
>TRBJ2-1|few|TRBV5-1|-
TGCGCCAGCAGCCCGGGGCTACAGAATGAGCAGTTCTTC
CASSPGLQNEQFF
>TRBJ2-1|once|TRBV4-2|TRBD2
TGTGCCAGCAGCCGCATCCAGGGACTAGTGGTCTACAATGAGCAGTTCTTC
CASSRIQGLVVYNEQFF
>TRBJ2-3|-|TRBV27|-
TGTGCCAGCAGCCCAGGGATTTTGGGCACAGATACGCAGTATTTT
CASSPGILGTDTQYF
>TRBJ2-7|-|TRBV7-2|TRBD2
TGTGCCAGCAGCTTAGTCAGTGCGGGGGGTGAGCAGTACTTC
CASSLVSAGGEQYF
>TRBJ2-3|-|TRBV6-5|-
TGTGCCAGCAGTTACTGGGAGGGGGCAGGAGATACGCAGTATTTT
CASSYWEGAGDTQYF
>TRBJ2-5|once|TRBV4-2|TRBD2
TGTGCCAGCAGCCAAGGAGCTAGCGGGGGGGCGGAGACCCAGTACTTC
CASSQGASGGAETQYF
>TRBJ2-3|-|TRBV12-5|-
TGTGCTAGTGATATAGGGGTCTCGAGCACAGATACGCAGTATTTT
CASDIGVSSTDTQYF
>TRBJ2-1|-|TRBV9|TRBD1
TGTGCCAGCAGCGTAAGGGGGACAGGCGCCTACAATGAGCAGTTCTTC
CASSVRGTGAYNEQFF
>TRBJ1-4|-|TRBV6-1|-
TGTGCCAGCAGTGATAGCAGTTGTCTCCTAGTCGACAATGAAAAACTGTTTTTT
CASSDSSCLLVDNEKLFF
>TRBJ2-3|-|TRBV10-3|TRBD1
TGTGCCATCAGCACAACAGGGGTAGGGACAGATACGCAGTATTTT
CAISTTGVGTDTQYF
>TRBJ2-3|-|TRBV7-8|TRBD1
TGTGCCAGCAGCTATACAGGGGCGTTCACAGATACGCAGTATTTT
CASSYTGAFTDTQYF
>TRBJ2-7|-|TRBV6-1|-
TGTGCCATAGGACCTCTCTACGAGCAGTACTTC
CAIGPLYEQYF
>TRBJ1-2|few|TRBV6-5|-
TGTGCCAGCAGTTACCGGCAGGGGAAGAACTATGGCTACACCTTC
CASSYRQGKNYGYTF
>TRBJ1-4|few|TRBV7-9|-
TGTGCCAGCAGCGAGCGAGACGGTCGTAATGAAAAACTGTTTTTT
CASSERDGRNEKLFF
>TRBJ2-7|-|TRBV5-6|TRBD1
TGTGCCAGCAGCTTGTCTACAGGGGCAAGCTCCTACGAGCAGTACTTC
CASSLSTGASSYEQYF
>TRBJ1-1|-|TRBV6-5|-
TGTGCCAGCATGGGGACATTCGGTGCCACTGAAGCTTTCTTT
CASMGTFGATEAFF
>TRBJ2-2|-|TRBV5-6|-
TGTGCCAGCAGCGCTGGAGCGGGCGCAGGGGAGCTGTTTTTT
CASSAGAGAGELFF
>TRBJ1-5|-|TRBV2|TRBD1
TGTGCCAGCTCTGTACGCCGGGACAGGGAAGGGGACAATCAGCCCCAGCATTTT
CASSVRRDREGDNQPQHF
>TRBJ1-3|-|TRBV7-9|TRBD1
TGTGCCAGCAGCAATCGGGACAGGGGATCTGGAAACACCATATATTTT
CASSNRDRGSGNTIYF
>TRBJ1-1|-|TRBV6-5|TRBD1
TGTGCCAGCCAGGGACAGGGTTTAACTGAAGCTTTCTTT
CASQGQGLTEAFF
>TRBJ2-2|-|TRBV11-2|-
TGTGCCAGCAGCCCGACAGAAGTTATCACCGGGGAGCTGTTTTTT
CASSPTEVITGELFF
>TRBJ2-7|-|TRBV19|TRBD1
TGTGCCAGTAGTCTCGGGACAGGGGACTCCTACGAGCAGTACTTC
CASSLGTGDSYEQYF
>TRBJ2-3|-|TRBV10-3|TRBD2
TGTGCCACCGGGAGCGGGGGCACAGATACGCAGTATTTT
CATGSGGTDTQYF
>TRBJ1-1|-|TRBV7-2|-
TGTGCCAGCAGCTTCCAGCTGAACACTGAAGCTTTCTTT
CASSFQLNTEAFF
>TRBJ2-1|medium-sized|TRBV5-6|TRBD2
TGTGCCAGCAGCTTGGCCATCGGCGGGGGAGGGTCCTACAATGAGCAGTTCTTC
CASSLAIGGGGSYNEQFF
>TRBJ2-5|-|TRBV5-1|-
TGCGCCAGCAGCCTCGGACTTCGGGAAGGGGAGACCCAGTACTTC
CASSLGLREGETQYF
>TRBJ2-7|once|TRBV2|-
TGTGCCAGCAGTGAGTCGGCAGGCCTCTCCTACGAGCAGTACTTC
CASSESAGLSYEQYF
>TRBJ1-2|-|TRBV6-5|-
TGTGCCAGCAGTCCGGAACCTAACTATGGCTACACCTTC
CASSPEPNYGYTF
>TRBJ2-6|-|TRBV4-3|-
TGCGCCAGCAGAGAGAAAACCGCGGGGGCCCTCCTCTCTGGGGCCAACGTCCTGACTTTC
CASREKTAGALLSGANVLTF
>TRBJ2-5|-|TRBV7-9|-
TGTGCCAGCAGCTTAAACGTGGGGATAGAAGAGACCCAGTACTTC
CASSLNVGIEETQYF
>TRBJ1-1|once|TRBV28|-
TGTGCCAGCAGTACTACAGGGTTTAAGCTCTGGAACACTGAAGCTTTCTTT
CASSTTGFKLWNTEAFF